This T cell receptor beta chain derives from a study of CD8+CD57+ T cells in acquired aplastic anemia. Looking at the study overall: Across the sorted CD4+ and CD8+ cells, DNA amounts averaged approximately 3.1 ug. Study conclusions and caveats: In CD8+ cells, Simpson's diversity showed no significant difference between patients and controls. The number of CD8+ CDR3 sequences shared by patients and controls was about 30.

This clonotype came up many times. Its antigen is not identified. Only patients with CD8+CD57+ cell expansion on flow cytometry were chosen for sequencing. The cohort consisted entirely of patients having severe acquired aplastic anemia. Both TCR beta VDJ combination and CDR3 sequence profiling were carried out. Genomic DNA was the template for this profiling. Via MiXCR, TCRdb re-called the reads, giving one row per CDR3 protein. The sample gives some 200,000 distinct CDR3 sequences, under 55% of which show up once; about 9.7% is in the top ten. Germline assignment: CDR1 SGHRS and CDR2 YFSETQ. V was clipped by 3 bases and J by 3 bases, with 16 bases between them. This CDR3 is built from 15 residues.

Specimen: sorted CD4+, CD8+, or CD8+CD57+ T cells (not recorded which) from PBMCs. This chain connects TRBV5-1 to TRBJ2-7; possibly TRBD1 or TRBD2 for D (5 bases each). This receptor was taken from a human donor with aplastic anemia. The CDR3: CASSWRRGFLYEQYF. The CDR3 DNA reads TGCGCCAGCAGCTGGAGACGGGGCTTTCTCTACGAGCAGTACTTC.